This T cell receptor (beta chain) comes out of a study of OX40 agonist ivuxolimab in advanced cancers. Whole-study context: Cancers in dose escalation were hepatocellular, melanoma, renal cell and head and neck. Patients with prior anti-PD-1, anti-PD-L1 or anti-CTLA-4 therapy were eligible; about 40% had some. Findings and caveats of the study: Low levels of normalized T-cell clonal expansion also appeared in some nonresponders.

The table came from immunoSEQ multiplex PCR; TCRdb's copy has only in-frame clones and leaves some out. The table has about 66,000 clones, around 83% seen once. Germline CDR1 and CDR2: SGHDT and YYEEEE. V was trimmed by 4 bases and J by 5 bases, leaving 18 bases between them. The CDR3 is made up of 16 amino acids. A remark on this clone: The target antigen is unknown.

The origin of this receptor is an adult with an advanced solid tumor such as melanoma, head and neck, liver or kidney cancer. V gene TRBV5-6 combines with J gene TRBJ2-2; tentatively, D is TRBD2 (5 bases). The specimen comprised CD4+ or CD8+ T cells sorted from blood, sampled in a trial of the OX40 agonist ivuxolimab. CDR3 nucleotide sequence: TGTGCCAGCAGCCGGCTTGGGAGCGGACCGACCGGGGAGCTGTTTTTT. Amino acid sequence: CASSRLGSGPTGELFF.